This TCR beta chain comes out of a study of blood T cell repertoires in COVID-19. Study as a whole: The analysed material was cDNA or gDNA that came from T cells, B-cell-depleted T cells, or PBMCs.

This clone was seen a single time. Methods used by the authors: Amplified reference gene primers provided the basis for estimating nucleated cell counts. The data were produced by immunoSEQ multiplex PCR, yet TCRdb's version contains in-frame clones alone and is incomplete. V and J calls and clone size come straight from that table; D and trimming were deduced from the DNA. The sample has 50,000 to 65,000 clones, roughly 71% seen once. Germline V gene lookup returns CDR1 SGHRS and CDR2 YFSETQ. The V end was cut by 5 bases, the J end by 3 bases, with 11 bases between. This CDR3 has 13 residues. The chain is built from TRBV5-1 and TRBJ1-2; D possibly corresponds to TRBD1 (5 bases). This sequence was found in a woman aged 45-65 years with active or convalescent COVID-19. Material: peripheral blood. This chain's CDR3 is CASSKDKDYGYTF. CDR3 in DNA: TGCGCCAGCAGTAAGGACAAAGACTATGGCTACACCTTC.